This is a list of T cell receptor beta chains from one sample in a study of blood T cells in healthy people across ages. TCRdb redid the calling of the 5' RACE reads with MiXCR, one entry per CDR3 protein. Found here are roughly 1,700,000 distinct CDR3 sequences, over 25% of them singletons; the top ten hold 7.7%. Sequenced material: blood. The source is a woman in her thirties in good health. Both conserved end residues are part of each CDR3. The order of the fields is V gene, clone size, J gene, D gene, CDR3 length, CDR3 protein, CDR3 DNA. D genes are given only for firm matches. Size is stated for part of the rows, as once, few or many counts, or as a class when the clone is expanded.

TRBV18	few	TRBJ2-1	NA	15	CASSSPGPSRREQFF	TGTGCCAGCTCATCGCCGGGACCTTCCCGGCGTGAGCAGTTCTTC
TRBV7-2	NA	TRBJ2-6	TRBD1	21	CASSLANGQGIPSSGANVLTF	TGTGCCAGCAGCTTAGCAAACGGACAGGGGATTCCCAGCTCTGGGGCCAACGTCCTGACTTTC
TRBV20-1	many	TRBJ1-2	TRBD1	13	CSARRQGVYGYTF	TGCAGTGCTAGACGACAGGGCGTCTATGGCTACACCTTC
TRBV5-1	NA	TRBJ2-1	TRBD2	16	CVSSWSSGPASNEQFF	TGCGTCAGCAGCTGGTCTAGCGGGCCGGCGTCCAATGAGCAGTTCTTC
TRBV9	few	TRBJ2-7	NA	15	CASSVDTGLYNEQYF	TGTGCCAGCAGCGTAGATACGGGACTCTACAATGAGCAGTACTTC
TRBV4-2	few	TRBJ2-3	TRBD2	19	CASSQTPRGGAGGGDTQYF	TGTGCCAGCAGCCAGACCCCCAGAGGGGGAGCGGGGGGGGGAGATACGCAGTATTTT
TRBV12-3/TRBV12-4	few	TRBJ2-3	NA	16	CASSSWTSALTDTQYF	TGTGCCAGCAGTTCTTGGACAAGCGCCTTGACAGATACGCAGTATTTT
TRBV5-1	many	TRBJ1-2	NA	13	CASSQEANYGYTF	TGCGCCAGCAGCCAGGAGGCTAACTATGGCTACACCTTC
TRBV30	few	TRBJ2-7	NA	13	CAWSRGPPYEQYF	TGTGCCTGGAGCCGAGGTCCGCCATACGAGCAGTACTTC
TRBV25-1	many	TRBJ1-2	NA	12	CASSDRAYGYTF	TGTGCCAGCAGTGACAGGGCCTATGGCTACACCTTC
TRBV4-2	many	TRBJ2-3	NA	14	CASSHPFRTDTQYF	TGTGCCAGCAGCCACCCTTTCCGGACCGATACGCAGTATTTT
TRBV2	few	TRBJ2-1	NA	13	CASSAIYGDKQFF	TGTGCCAGCAGCGCAATCTACGGAGATAAGCAGTTCTTC
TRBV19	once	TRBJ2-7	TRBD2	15	CATMSTSGRRHEQYF	TGTGCCACTATGAGCACTAGCGGGAGGAGGCACGAGCAGTACTTC
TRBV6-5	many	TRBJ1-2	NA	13	CASSSNRNYGYTF	TGTGCCAGCAGTTCAAATCGCAACTATGGCTACACCTTC
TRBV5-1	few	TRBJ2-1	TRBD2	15	CASSGGGLAKGEQFF	TGCGCCAGCAGCGGGGGGGGACTAGCTAAGGGTGAGCAGTTCTTC
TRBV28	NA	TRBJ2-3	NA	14	CASSVTGLTDTQYF	TGTGCCAGCAGTGTCACGGGACTCACAGATACGCAGTATTTT